These 3 T cell receptor beta chains share one sample of origin, sequenced in a study of metastatic and nonmetastatic thyroid tumors. TCRdb reassembled clones from the PCR reads with MiXCR. The repertoire holds some 23,000 clones, with roughly 22% as singletons. Until they underwent thyroid surgery, no patient had received any treatment. The sample taken for sequencing was tumor tissue. The receptors were gathered from a female donor with papillary thyroid cancer or a benign thyroid nodule (not recorded which). Some clones in this sample may be carry-over from other donors' samples.

This clone was detected ten times or more. V is TRBV27 and J is TRBJ2-5; D not certain. Trimming left V 2 bases short and J 1 base short, with 8 bases between. The CDR3 runs 14 residues. Germline CDR1 and CDR2: MNHEY and SMNVEV (reference sequence). The chain's CDR3 is CASSLIASQETQYF. The DNA for the CDR3 is TGTGCCAGCAGTTTAATAGCAAGCCAAGAGACCCAGTACTTC.

In this sample, this clone is medium-sized. This chain uses TRBV2 with TRBJ2-7; 8 positions match TRBD1. The J segment lost 6 bases and the V segment lost 8 bases, leaving 18 bases of the junction unmatched. CDR3 length: 16 residues. Germline values: CDR1 SNHLY, CDR2 FYNNEI. Written as DNA, the CDR3 is TGTGCCAGCCGGTCTGGGAGGCAGGGGGCCGCTCGCGAGCAGTACTTC. As protein: CASRSGRQGAAREQYF.

V and J are TRBV20-1 and TRBJ2-1; the D is unclear. The CDR3 consists of 14 residues. V lost 3 bases to trimming and J lost 0 bases, with 9 bases between them. The germline V gene has CDR1 DFQATT and CDR2 SNEGSKA (reference sequence). The CDR3 protein is CSARFGSSYNEQFF. CDR3 nucleotides: TGCAGTGCTAGGTTTGGAAGCTCCTACAATGAGCAGTTCTTC.